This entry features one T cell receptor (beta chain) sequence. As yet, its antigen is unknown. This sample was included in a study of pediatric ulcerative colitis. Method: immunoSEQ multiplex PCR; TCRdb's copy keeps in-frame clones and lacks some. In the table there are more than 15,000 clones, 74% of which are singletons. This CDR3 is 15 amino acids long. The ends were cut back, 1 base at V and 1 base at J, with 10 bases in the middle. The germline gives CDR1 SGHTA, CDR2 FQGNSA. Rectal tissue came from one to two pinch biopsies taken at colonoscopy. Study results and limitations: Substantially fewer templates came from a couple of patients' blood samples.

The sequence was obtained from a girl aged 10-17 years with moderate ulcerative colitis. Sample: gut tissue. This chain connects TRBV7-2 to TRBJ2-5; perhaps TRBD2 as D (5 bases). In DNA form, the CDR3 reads TGTGCCAGCAGCTTAGGAGCAGCGGTCCAAGAGACCCAGTACTTC. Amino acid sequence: CASSLGAAVQETQYF.